The T cell receptor beta chain under discussion was sequenced for a study of blood T cell repertoires in COVID-19 (dated by TCRdb to 2018 to 2021). Regarding the study in general: Samples from collaborators originated in the United States, Italy and Spain and spanned both the acute and convalescent phases of COVID-19. The material from the prospective study consisted of cDNA or gDNA derived from T cells, B-cell-depleted T cells, or PBMCs. Subjects who had been exposed to COVID-19, were actively infected with it, or had recovered from it provided the deeply sampled blood TCRbeta repertoires that made up the dataset. The repertoires were released in a freely available public database intended as a resource for research on the immune response to SARS-CoV-2. Samples were obtained from the ongoing ImmuneRACE study (first 160 participants) and from approximately 1,200 subjects provided by 6 global collaborators. The sample metadata nearly always contained a de-identified subject ID, COVID-19 status, age in years and sex. HLA class I and class II types, where available, came from metadata supplied by the sample provider rather than from assay-based typing.

A note on this clone: Its binding antigen is unknown. Per-base qualities were not stored, and no clone one base away is much larger.

TCRbeta CDR3 regions were amplified from genomic DNA using the immunoSEQ Assay, a bias-controlled multiplex PCR. The authors' pipeline ran thus. Nucleated cell counts per sample were estimated from amplification of reference gene primers within the assay. To quantify the absolute abundance of each unique TCRbeta CDR3 rearrangement, sequence reads were collapsed and filtered. For each sample, productive Simpson clonality was calculated as the square root of Simpson's diversity index over productive rearrangements. Sourced from immuneACCESS, this table was stored by TCRdb with only in-frame sequences that have V and J called. A share of the clones is absent; for the studies checked, an unresolved V gene accounts for under half, and the remainder has no known explanation. V, J and clone size are taken as reported in that table, and D and trimming were inferred from the DNA itself. The sample table records roughly 140,000 clones; approximately 86% of these occur just once. The ten largest clones capture 3% to 4% of the sample.

Whole blood was collected in K2EDTA tubes by collaborating institutions according to the institutions' own protocols. For TCRbeta analysis, collaborator samples were shipped as frozen whole blood, as isolated PBMCs, or as DNA extracted from either sample type. What the work shows at the level of the full study, not this receptor alone: How much clinical and demographic metadata was included differed by source and by participant, and the metadata was provided uncurated.

Clipping removes 4 bases from V and 10 bases from J, with 4 as the unmatched junction base count. CDR1 SNHLY and CDR2 FYNNEI were looked up in the germline V gene. From its cysteine to its phenylalanine, the CDR3 spans 13 amino acids. The retained sequence is limited to the CDR3, 39 bases, with the frame set at the first base. Sequenced input: peripheral blood. This TCR was recovered from a man aged 65 to 85 with acute or convalescent COVID-19. The sequence joins TRBV2 to TRBJ1-6; TRBD1 aligns with 7 central bases. Here the CDR3 is given as CASSGQGDSPLHF. The DNA sequence is TGTGCCAGCAGTGGGCAGGGGGACTCACCCCTCCACTTT.